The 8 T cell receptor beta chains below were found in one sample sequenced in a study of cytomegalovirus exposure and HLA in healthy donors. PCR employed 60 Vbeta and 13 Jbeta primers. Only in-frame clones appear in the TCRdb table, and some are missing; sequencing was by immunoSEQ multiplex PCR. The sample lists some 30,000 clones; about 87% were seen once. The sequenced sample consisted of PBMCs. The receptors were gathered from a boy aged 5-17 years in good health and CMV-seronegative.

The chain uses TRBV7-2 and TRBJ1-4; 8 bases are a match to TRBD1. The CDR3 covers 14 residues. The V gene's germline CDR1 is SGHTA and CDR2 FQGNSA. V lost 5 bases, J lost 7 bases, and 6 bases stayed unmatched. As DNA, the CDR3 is TGTGCCAGCAGCCGACAGGGGATGATTGAAAAACTGTTTTTT. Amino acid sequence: CASSRQGMIEKLFF.

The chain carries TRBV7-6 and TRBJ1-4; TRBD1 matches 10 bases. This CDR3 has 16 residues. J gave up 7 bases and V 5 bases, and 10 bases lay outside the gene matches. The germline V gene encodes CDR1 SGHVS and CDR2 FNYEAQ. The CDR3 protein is CASSPRQGAVGEKLFF. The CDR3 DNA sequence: TGTGCCAGCAGCCCCCGACAGGGGGCTGTGGGTGAAAAACTGTTTTTT.

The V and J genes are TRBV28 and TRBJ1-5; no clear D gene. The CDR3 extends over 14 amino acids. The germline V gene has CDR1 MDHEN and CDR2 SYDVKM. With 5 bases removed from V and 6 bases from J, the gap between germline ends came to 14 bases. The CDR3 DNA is TGTGCCAGCAGTCCCGGACTCATCACTCAGCCCCAGCATTTT. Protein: CASSPGLITQPQHF.

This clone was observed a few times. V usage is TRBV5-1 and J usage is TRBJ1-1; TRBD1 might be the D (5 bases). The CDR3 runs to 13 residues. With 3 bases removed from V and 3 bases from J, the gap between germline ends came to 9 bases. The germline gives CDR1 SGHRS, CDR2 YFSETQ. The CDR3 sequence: CASSSGHDTEAFF. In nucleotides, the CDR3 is TGCGCCAGCAGCTCCGGACACGACACTGAAGCTTTCTTT.

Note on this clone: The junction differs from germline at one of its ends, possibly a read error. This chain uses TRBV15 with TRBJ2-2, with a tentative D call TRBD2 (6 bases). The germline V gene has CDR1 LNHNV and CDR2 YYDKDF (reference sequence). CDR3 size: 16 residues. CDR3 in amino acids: CAASRDGLSINGELFF. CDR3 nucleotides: TGTGCCGCCAGCAGAGATGGACTATCCATAAACGGGGAGCTGTTTTTT. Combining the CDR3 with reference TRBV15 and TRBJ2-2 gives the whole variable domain DAMVIQNPRYQVTQFGKPVTLSCSQTLNHNVMYWYQQKSSQAPKLLFHYYDKDFNNEADTPDNFQSRRPNTSFCFLDIRSPGLGDTAMYLCAASRDGLSINGELFFGEGSRLTVL.

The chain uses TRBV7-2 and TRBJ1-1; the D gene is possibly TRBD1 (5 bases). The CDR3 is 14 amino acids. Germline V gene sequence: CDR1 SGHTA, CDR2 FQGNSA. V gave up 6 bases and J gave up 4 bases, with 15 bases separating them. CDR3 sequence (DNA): TGTGCCAGCAGATCCGCAGGGAGGAGCACTGAAGCTTTCTTT. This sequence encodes CASRSAGRSTEAFF.

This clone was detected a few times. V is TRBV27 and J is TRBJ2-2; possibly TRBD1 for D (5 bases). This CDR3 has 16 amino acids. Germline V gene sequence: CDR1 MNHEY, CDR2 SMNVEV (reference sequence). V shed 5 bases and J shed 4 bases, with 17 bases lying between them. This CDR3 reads CASSPGHIQGTGELFF. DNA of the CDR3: TGTGCCAGCAGTCCCGGACACATTCAGGGCACCGGGGAGCTGTTTTTT.

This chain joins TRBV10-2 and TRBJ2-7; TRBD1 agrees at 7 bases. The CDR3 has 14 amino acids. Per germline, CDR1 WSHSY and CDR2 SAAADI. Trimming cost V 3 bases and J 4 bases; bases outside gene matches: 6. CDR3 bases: TGCGCCAGCAGTGACAGGGGGAGTTCTTACGAGCAGTACTTC. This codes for CASSDRGSSYEQYF.